Presented here are 23 T cell receptor beta chains from one specimen sequenced in a study of post-analysis software for immune sequencing data. Findings and caveats of the study: Comparison of patients with controls showed roughly five TRBV segments more frequent in patients, TRBV5-6, TRBV5-1 and TRBV20-1 among them.

Unique-molecular-identifier-tagged TCR beta cDNA libraries were used. TCRdb itself ran the PCR reads through MiXCR, one entry per CDR3 protein. Counted here are hundreds of thousands of distinct CDR3 sequences, over 45% occurring once; the ten biggest clones make up 11%. These TCRs' antigens remain unknown. Material for sequencing was blood. These TCRs come from a girl aged 2-10 years with multiple sclerosis.

This chain connects TRBV29-1 to TRBJ1-2, with D maybe TRBD1 (6 bases). Germline V lookup: CDR1 SQVTM, CDR2 ANQGSEA. V was cut by 3 bases and J by 4 bases, with 18 bases left in between. This CDR3 spans 15 amino acids. CDR3 in amino acids: CSVDRDTGPFYGYTF. In nucleotides, the CDR3 is TGCAGCGTTGATAGGGATACAGGGCCGTTCTATGGCTACACCTTC.

This clonotype was seen a few times. The chain employs TRBV5-1 and TRBJ2-1; D could derive from TRBD1 or TRBD2 (5 bases each). The germline V and J ends were trimmed by 3 bases and 6 bases, with 16 bases remaining between them. Germline-derived CDR1 and CDR2 are SGHRS and YFSETQ. The CDR3 is 15 residues long. The CDR3 loop is CASSSGLPQGNEQFF. CDR3 in DNA: TGCGCCAGCAGCTCCGGACTCCCCCAGGGCAATGAGCAGTTCTTC.

The gene calls are TRBV20-1 and TRBJ2-3, with D possibly matching TRBD2 (6 bases). The length of the CDR3 is 14 residues. Germline loops: CDR1 DFQATT, CDR2 SNEGSKA (reference sequence). V lost 2 bases to trimming and J lost 6 bases, with 15 bases between them. CDR3 nucleotides: TGCAGTGCTAGACCAGCGGGCGGAGACGATACGCAGTATTTT. This codes for CSARPAGGDDTQYF.

This clonotype appeared a few times. This chain uses TRBV6-5 with TRBJ2-1; D possibly corresponds to TRBD1 (6 bases). Trimming removed 7 bases at V and 0 bases at J, with 10 bases between. This CDR3 has 14 amino acids. Germline CDR1 MNHEY, CDR2 SVGAGI. CDR3: CASKRGSSYNEQFF. The CDR3 DNA follows: TGTGCCAGCAAAAGGGGGAGCTCCTACAATGAGCAGTTCTTC.

This clonotype turned up a few times. The chain recombines TRBV6-6 with TRBJ2-5; the match to TRBD1 covers 8 bases. The CDR3 has 14 amino acids. V dropped 6 bases and J dropped 2; count of bases not matched to a gene: 5. Germline assignment: CDR1 MNHNY and CDR2 SVGAGI (reference sequence). Here the CDR3 reads CASSQDRVQETQYF. The CDR3 nucleotides are TGTGCCAGCAGCCAGGACAGGGTACAAGAGACCCAGTACTTC.

The CDR3: CASSPRGVPHNEQFF. As DNA, the CDR3 is TGTGCCAGCAGCCCTCGAGGGGTCCCCCACAATGAGCAGTTCTTC. This rearrangement joins TRBV11-2 to TRBJ2-1, with D possibly being TRBD1 or TRBD2 (5 bases each). V gave up 5 bases and J gave up 5 bases, with 16 bases separating them. CDR1 SGHAT and CDR2 FQNNGV come from the germline V gene. This CDR3 comprises 15 residues.

The gene calls are TRBV4-2 and TRBJ1-1; the D gene is possibly TRBD1 (5 bases). Germline values: CDR1 LGHNA, CDR2 YNFKEQ. Between the trimmed V and J ends, which lost 2 bases and 5 bases, there was a span of 18 bases. The CDR3 contains 16 residues. As DNA, the CDR3 is TGTGCCAGCAGCCAACCGACGGGGACGGTTGAGACTGAAGCTTTCTTT. This gives the protein CASSQPTGTVETEAFF.

This chain joins TRBV6-5 and TRBJ2-7; D possibly matches TRBD1 or TRBD2 (5 bases each). This CDR3 has 13 residues. V lost 7 bases and J 3 bases, leaving 13 bases between the germline ends. In germline, CDR1 is MNHEY, CDR2 SVGAGI. The CDR3, as DNA: TGTGCCAGCACACCGGGACCAGACTACGAGCAGTACTTC. Amino acid sequence: CASTPGPDYEQYF.

This clonotype was detected a few times. V and J are TRBV9 and TRBJ2-5; D remains unclear. Per germline, CDR1 SGDLS and CDR2 YYNGEE. The length of the CDR3 is 15 residues. Between the trimmed V and J ends, which lost 1 base and 0 bases, there was a span of 10 bases. The CDR3, as DNA: TGTGCCAGCAGCGTATTTGGCCTCTACCAAGAGACCCAGTACTTC. Translating gives CASSVFGLYQETQYF.

CDR3 region: CASSYDRVPLYGYTF. In DNA, the CDR3 is TGTGCCAGCAGTTACGACAGGGTACCTCTGTATGGCTACACCTTC. This chain uses TRBV6-5 with TRBJ1-2; TRBD1 matches at 7 bases. Germline V gives CDR1 MNHEY, CDR2 SVGAGI. This CDR3 contains 15 residues. V dropped 2 bases and J dropped 5; count of bases not matched to a gene: 8.

The J gene is TRBJ2-7, the V gene TRBV4-1, with D unclear. Per germline, CDR1 MGHRA and CDR2 YSYEKL. The CDR3 has 14 residues. Trimming removed 0 bases from V and 3 bases from J, with 9 bases in between. CDR3 bases: TGCGCCAGCAGCCAAGACCGGAACGACTACGAGCAGTACTTC. This codes for CASSQDRNDYEQYF.

This clonotype was detected only once. The chain uses TRBV25-1 and TRBJ2-4; D unclear. Trimming took 3 bases from V and 0 from J, leaving 3 bases between them. In germline, CDR1 is MGHDK, CDR2 SYGVNS. The CDR3 sequence is 13 residues long. CDR3 sequence (DNA): TGTGCCAGCAGTGACTCAGCCAAAAACATTCAGTACTTC. Protein sequence: CASSDSAKNIQYF.

CDR3: CASSLARGTGLEQYF. The CDR3 nucleotides read TGTGCCAGCAGCTTAGCCCGGGGGACAGGGCTCGAGCAGTACTTC. The rearrangement joins TRBV7-2 to TRBJ2-5, with 9 positions matching TRBD1. The better agreement between TRBJ2-7 and the DNA end casts doubt on the J call. The germline V gene has CDR1 SGHTA and CDR2 FQGNSA. The CDR3 contains 15 residues.

The chain uses TRBV20-1 and TRBJ2-3, with a weak D call TRBD1 (6 bases). The CDR3 has 13 residues. Germline loops: CDR1 DFQATT, CDR2 SNEGSKA (reference sequence). The V end was cut by 5 bases, the J end by 0 bases, with 9 bases between. The CDR3 region has the DNA TGCAGTGCTTTGGGACACAGCACAGATACGCAGTATTTT. It specifies CSALGHSTDTQYF.

The V and J genes are TRBV20-1 and TRBJ1-1, with D possibly matching TRBD1 (6 bases). Trimming left V 5 bases short and J 2 bases short, with 12 bases between. There are 13 residues in the CDR3. Germline CDR1 reads DFQATT; CDR2 reads SNEGSKA (reference sequence). CDR3 loop: CSAAVQGNTEAFF. For the CDR3, the DNA is TGCAGTGCTGCTGTACAGGGAAACACTGAAGCTTTCTTT.

The J gene is TRBJ2-1, the V gene TRBV24-1; 8 bases are a match to TRBD1. Germline V lookup: CDR1 KGHDR, CDR2 SFDVKD. V lost 3 bases to trimming and J lost 3 bases; unmatched junction nucleotides: 3. The CDR3 covers 15 residues. CDR3 amino acids: CATSDTGQGYNEQFF. DNA of the CDR3: TGTGCCACCAGTGATACTGGACAGGGCTACAATGAGCAGTTCTTC.

The chain uses TRBV6-5 and TRBJ2-5; TRBD2 aligns across 7 bases. The better agreement between TRBJ2-7 and the DNA end casts doubt on the J call. The CDR3 has 14 residues. Germline V gene data show CDR1 as MNHEY and CDR2 as SVGAGI. The CDR3 bases are TGTGCCAGCAGCCAGACGGGAGGCCCCGACGAGCAGTACTTC. The encoded protein is CASSQTGGPDEQYF.

The J gene is TRBJ1-2, the V gene TRBV4-2; D is uncertain. The germline gives CDR1 LGHNA, CDR2 YNFKEQ. This CDR3 region has 14 residues. V was shortened by 0 bases and J by 7 bases, with 12 bases between the two germline ends. The CDR3 spells CASSQDAGRSGYTF. In DNA form, the CDR3 reads TGTGCCAGCAGCCAAGATGCGGGTCGTAGTGGCTACACCTTC.

The V and J genes are TRBV29-1 and TRBJ2-3, with 13 bases lining up with TRBD2. Per the germline V gene, CDR1 is SQVTM and CDR2 is ANQGSEA. V shed 4 bases, J shed 2 bases, and the junction held 3 bases outside the gene matches. This CDR3 is built from 15 residues. CDR3 nucleotide sequence: TGCAGCGTTGCGGGGACTAGCGGGATCACAGATACGCAGTATTTT. It codes for CSVAGTSGITDTQYF.

As for this clonotype: At one end, the junction sequence differs from germline, possibly due to a read error. The chain uses TRBV7-2 and TRBJ2-5; D perhaps matches TRBD2 (5 bases). The DNA end is a closer match to TRBJ2-4, so the J assignment may be wrong. Per germline, CDR1 SGHTA and CDR2 FQGNSA. The CDR3 is 13 residues long. CDR3 region: CAGSFEGRNIQYF. The CDR3 bases are TGTGCCGGCAGCTTCGAGGGTCGGAACATTCAGTACTTC.

The table lists this clonotype with a few counts. V usage is TRBV6-6 and J usage is TRBJ2-1, with 7 bases that match TRBD2. This CDR3 has 11 residues. Germline loops: CDR1 MNHNY, CDR2 SVGAGI (reference sequence). Germline trimming cut 5 bases from V and 8 bases from J; bases unmatched to any gene: 0. The CDR3 DNA sequence: TGTGCCAGCAGTCGGGAGGATGAGCAGTTCTTC. Translation gives CASSREDEQFF.

The gene calls are TRBV11-2 and TRBJ2-2; 15 nucleotides line up with TRBD2. Unmatched junction bases numbered 4, after V lost 4 bases and J lost 1 base. The germline V gene encodes CDR1 SGHAT and CDR2 FQNNGV. The CDR3 runs to 18 residues. CDR3 protein: CASSSGLAGGLNTGELFF. CDR3 in DNA: TGTGCCAGCAGCTCGGGACTAGCGGGAGGCTTGAACACCGGGGAGCTGTTTTTT.

This CDR3 is CASRAWSASGSNEQFF. As DNA, the CDR3 is TGTGCCAGCAGAGCCTGGTCGGCTAGCGGGAGTAATGAGCAGTTCTTC. The V gene is TRBV5-4, the J gene TRBJ2-1; the match to TRBD2 covers 10 bases. The CDR3 sequence is 16 residues long. CDR1 and CDR2 (germline): SGHNT, YYREEE (reference sequence). Trimming removed 5 bases from V and 7 bases from J; junction bases left unmatched: 12.